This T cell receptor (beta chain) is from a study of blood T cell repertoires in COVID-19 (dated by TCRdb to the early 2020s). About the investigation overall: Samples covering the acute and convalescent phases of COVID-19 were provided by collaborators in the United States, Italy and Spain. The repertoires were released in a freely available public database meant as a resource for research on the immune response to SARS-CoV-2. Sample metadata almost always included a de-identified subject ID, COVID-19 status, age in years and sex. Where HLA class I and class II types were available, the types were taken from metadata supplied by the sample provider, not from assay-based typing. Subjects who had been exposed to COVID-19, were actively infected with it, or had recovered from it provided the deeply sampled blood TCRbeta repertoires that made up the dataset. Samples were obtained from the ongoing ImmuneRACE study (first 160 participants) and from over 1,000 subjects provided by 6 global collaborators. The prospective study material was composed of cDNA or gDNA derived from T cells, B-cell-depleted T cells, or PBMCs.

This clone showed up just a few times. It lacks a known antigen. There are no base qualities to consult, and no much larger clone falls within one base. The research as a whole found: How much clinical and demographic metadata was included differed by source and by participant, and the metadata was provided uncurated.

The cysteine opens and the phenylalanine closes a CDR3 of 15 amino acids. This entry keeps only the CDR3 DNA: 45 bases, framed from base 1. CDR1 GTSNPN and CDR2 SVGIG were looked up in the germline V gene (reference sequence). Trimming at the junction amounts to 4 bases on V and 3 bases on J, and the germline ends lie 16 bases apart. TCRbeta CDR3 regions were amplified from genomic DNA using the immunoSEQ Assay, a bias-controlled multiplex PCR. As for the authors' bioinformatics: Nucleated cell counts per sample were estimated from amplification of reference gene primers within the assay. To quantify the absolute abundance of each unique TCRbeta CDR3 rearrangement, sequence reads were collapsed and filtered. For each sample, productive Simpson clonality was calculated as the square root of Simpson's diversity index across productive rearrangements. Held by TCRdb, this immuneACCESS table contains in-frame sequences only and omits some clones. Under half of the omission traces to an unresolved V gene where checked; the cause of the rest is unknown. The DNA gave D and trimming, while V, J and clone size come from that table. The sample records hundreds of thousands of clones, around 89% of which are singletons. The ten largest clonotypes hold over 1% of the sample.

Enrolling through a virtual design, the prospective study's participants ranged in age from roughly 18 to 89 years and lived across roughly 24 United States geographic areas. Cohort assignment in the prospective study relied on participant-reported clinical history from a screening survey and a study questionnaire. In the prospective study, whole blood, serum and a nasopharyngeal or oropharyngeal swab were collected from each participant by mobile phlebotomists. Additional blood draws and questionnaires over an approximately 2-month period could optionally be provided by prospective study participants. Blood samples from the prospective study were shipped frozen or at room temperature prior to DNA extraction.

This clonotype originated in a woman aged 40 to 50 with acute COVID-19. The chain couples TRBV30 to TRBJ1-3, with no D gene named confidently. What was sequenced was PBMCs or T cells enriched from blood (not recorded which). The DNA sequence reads TGTGCCTGGAACTTCAGTTCCAGGATTGGAAACACCATATATTTT. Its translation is CAWNFSSRIGNTIYF.